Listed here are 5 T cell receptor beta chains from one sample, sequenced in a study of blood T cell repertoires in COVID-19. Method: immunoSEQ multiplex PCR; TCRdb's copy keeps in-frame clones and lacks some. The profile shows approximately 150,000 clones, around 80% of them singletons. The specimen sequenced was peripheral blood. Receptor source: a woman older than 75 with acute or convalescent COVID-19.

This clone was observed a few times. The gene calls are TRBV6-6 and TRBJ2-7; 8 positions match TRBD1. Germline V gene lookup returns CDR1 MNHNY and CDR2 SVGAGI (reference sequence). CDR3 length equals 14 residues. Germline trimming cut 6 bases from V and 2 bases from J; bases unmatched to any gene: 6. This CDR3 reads CASRSPGQAYEQYF. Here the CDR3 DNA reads TGTGCCAGCAGATCCCCGGGACAGGCCTACGAGCAGTACTTC.

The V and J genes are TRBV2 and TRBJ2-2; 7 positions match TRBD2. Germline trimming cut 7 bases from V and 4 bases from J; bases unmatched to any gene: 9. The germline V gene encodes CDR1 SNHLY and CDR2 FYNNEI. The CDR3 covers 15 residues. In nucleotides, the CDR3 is TGTGCCAGCAATGCTTATAGCGGGTTCACCGGGGAGCTGTTTTTT. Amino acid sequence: CASNAYSGFTGELFF.

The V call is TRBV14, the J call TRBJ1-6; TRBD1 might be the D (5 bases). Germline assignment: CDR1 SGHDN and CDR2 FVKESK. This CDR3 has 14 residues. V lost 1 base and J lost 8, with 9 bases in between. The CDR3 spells CASSQVRGYSPLHF. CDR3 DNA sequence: TGTGCCAGCAGCCAAGTCCGGGGGTATTCACCCCTCCACTTT.

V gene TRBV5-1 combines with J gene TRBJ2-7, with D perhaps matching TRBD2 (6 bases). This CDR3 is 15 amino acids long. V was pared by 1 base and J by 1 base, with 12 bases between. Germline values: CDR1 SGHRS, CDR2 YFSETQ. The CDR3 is CASSLYYGGSYEQYF. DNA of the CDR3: TGCGCCAGCAGCTTGTATTACGGGGGTTCCTACGAGCAGTACTTC.

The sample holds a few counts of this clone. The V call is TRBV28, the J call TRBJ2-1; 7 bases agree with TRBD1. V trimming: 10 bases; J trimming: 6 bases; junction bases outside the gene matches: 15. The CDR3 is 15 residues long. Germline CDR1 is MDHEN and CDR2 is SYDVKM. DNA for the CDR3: TGTGCCATCAGGCCTCAGGGACAGCGATCCAATGAGCAGTTCTTC. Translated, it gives CAIRPQGQRSNEQFF.